This T cell receptor beta chain is from a study of cytomegalovirus exposure and HLA in healthy donors (dated by TCRdb to 2015 to 2018). Concerning the study at large: According to a later analysis, the approximately 130 validation repertoires were produced on the same platform as the 666 repertoires of the first cohort. The study aimed to test whether signatures of past pathogen exposure could be identified by cataloging public T cell receptors. A separate validation cohort of 100 to 150 different subjects was used in addition to the roughly 700-subject first cohort. To predict cytomegalovirus infection status, the study combined high-throughput TCR immunosequencing, statistical association of individual TCRs with disease status, and machine learning.

The library was obtained by the immunoSEQ multiplex PCR assay. From the authors' description of their analysis: A statistical classification framework was developed to diagnose cytomegalovirus status using the catalog of TCR beta chain sequences. TCRdb limited this immuneACCESS table to in-frame rearrangements with V and J called. A share of clones is missing; checked studies link under half to unresolved V genes, and the rest is unexplained. V, J and clone size are those of that table, while D and trimming were read from the DNA. The sample table holds 55,000 to 80,000 clones, of which 85% to 95% were seen once. The ten largest clones add up to under 1.5% of the sample. A note on this clone: Its antigen remains undetermined. Base qualities are not at hand, and no much larger clone is one base apart.

On the study overall, not on this receptor specifically: It was suggested by the authors that the approach could potentially be generalized to other disease states and immunological phenotypes. All 110 or so repertoires were used to score co-occurrence in the validation cohort in a later analysis, because that analysis had no HLA typing for the cohort. A later analysis found that TCRs clustered in the first cohort also tended to co-occur in the approximately 120 validation repertoires, with more than 90% of cluster scores above 0. Most TCR sequences were observed very rarely across donors, whereas some public TCRs were present in many individuals. In vitro tests confirmed that a few of the cytomegalovirus-associated TCR beta chains recognize cytomegalovirus antigens. The study listed 164 TCR beta chains as associated with cytomegalovirus. The classifier was reported to diagnose cytomegalovirus status with high specificity and sensitivity in both the original and validation cohorts.

As encoded in the germline V gene, CDR1 is SGHVS while CDR2 is FQNEAQ. Taken from cysteine to phenylalanine, the CDR3 has 16 residues. Only CDR3 DNA remains: 48 bases, in frame from the first base. Relative to germline, V is 1 base shorter and J is 2 bases shorter, with 11 bases between their ends. Donors formed part of the validation cohort, which comprised 120 subjects and was distinct from the first cohort of 670 or so subjects. The chain was built from TRBV7-8 and TRBJ2-2; TRBD1 is a weak D gene call, 5 bases matching. Sequenced sample: PBMCs. The receptor was derived from a young man in good health and CMV-seropositive. The CDR3 reads as follows: CASSLGTRLNTGELFF. The nucleotide sequence reads as follows: TGTGCCAGCAGCTTAGGGACAAGATTAAACACCGGGGAGCTGTTTTTT.